The 27 T cell receptor beta chains presented below share a single source sample, sequenced in a study of T cell repertoires in cytomegalovirus infection. TCRdb used MiXCR to reprocess the reads, holding one entry per CDR3 protein. The repertoire has almost 550,000 distinct CDR3 sequences, approximately 17% of them found once; the top ten carry approximately 24%. The sample consisted of CD8+ T cells from PBMCs. These receptor sequences come from a human donor in good health (CMV status not recorded). Some clones in this sample may be carry-over from other donors' samples.

Worth noting for this clonotype: One end of the junction is discordant with germline, which a read error may explain. The rearrangement uses TRBV7-2 and TRBJ2-2, with D possibly TRBD1 on 6 matching bases. The CDR3 covers 15 residues. CDR1 and CDR2 (germline): SGHTA, FQGNSA. The CDR3 DNA reads as TGTGCCAGCAGCTTAGCCTACAGGGTTGCCGGGGAGCTTTTTTTT. This encodes CASSLAYRVAGELFF.

This clonotype was seen at least ten times. V is TRBV5-4 and J is TRBJ2-1; TRBD2 matches 8 bases. After removal of 4 bases from V and 8 bases from J, the junction contained 11 bases not matched to a gene. CDR3 length: 15 residues. Germline CDR1 reads SGHNT; CDR2 reads YYREEE (reference sequence). The CDR3: CASSPRTGGPDEQFF. The CDR3 DNA reads as TGTGCCAGCAGCCCGAGAACGGGAGGGCCGGATGAGCAGTTCTTC.

This clonotype was seen just once. The chain has TRBV27 and TRBJ2-1; TRBD1 aligns across 11 bases. The V gene's germline CDR1 is MNHEY and CDR2 SMNVEV (reference sequence). This CDR3 contains 15 residues. Germline trimming cut 5 bases from V and 7 bases from J; bases unmatched to any gene: 7. CDR3 in amino acids: CASSHGTGGVNEQFF. CDR3 nucleotides: TGTGCCAGCAGTCACGGGACAGGGGGTGTAAATGAGCAGTTCTTC.

Only a few counts were recorded for this clonotype. V usage is TRBV27 and J usage is TRBJ1-5; D is uncertain. The CDR3 sequence is 15 residues long. Trimming removed 2 bases from V and 0 bases from J, with 8 bases in between. In germline, CDR1 is MNHEY, CDR2 SMNVEV (reference sequence). For the CDR3, the DNA is TGTGCCAGCAGTTTAGAGGGCATTAGCAATCAGCCCCAGCATTTT. It encodes CASSLEGISNQPQHF.

This clonotype has ten or more counts. V and J are TRBV7-2 and TRBJ1-1, with 7 bases fitting TRBD1. V lost 1 base and J lost 8; bases outside the gene matches: 13. The germline CDR1 and CDR2 sequences are SGHTA and FQGNSA. There are 16 residues in the CDR3. The CDR3 coding sequence is TGTGCCAGCAGCTTAGGGGGCGGAGGACAGGAGGCCGAAGCTTTCTTT. It translates to CASSLGGGGQEAEAFF. Combining the CDR3 with reference TRBV7-2 and TRBJ1-1 gives the whole variable domain GAGVSQSPSNKVTEKGKDVELRCDPISGHTALYWYRQSLGQGLEFLIYFQGNSAPDKSGLPSDRFSAERTGGSVSTLTIQRTQQEDSAVYLCASSLGGGGQEAEAFFGQGTRLTVV.

In this sample, this clonotype turned up many times. The rearrangement uses TRBV4-2 and TRBJ1-1, with 10 nucleotides matching TRBD1. V lost 1 base, J lost 4 bases, and 3 bases stayed unmatched. Germline CDR1 reads LGHNA; CDR2 reads YNFKEQ. The CDR3 runs 15 residues. The CDR3 loop reads CASSQARTGGTEAFF. The DNA for the CDR3 is TGTGCCAGCAGCCAAGCTCGGACAGGGGGCACTGAAGCTTTCTTT.

This clonotype was counted only a few times. This chain uses TRBV30 with TRBJ2-7, with 10 nucleotides matching TRBD1. There are 12 residues in the CDR3. From germline, CDR1 is GTSNPN and CDR2 SVGIG (reference sequence). With V trimmed by 5 bases and J by 5 bases, 3 bases remained unmatched. In DNA form, the CDR3 reads TGTGCCTGGGCGACAGGGGGCGACGAGCAGTACTTC. It specifies CAWATGGDEQYF.

This clonotype was recorded at least ten times. CDR3 in DNA: TGCGCCAGCAGCTTCTTCGACAGGGAACCTTACAGCTCCTACAATGAGCAGTTCTTC. Translation gives CASSFFDREPYSSYNEQFF. The V gene is TRBV5-1, the J gene TRBJ2-1; 7 bases are shared with TRBD1. Germline V CDR1 and CDR2: SGHRS, YFSETQ. This CDR3 comprises 19 residues. The V and J ends lost 2 bases and 0 bases, in that order; junction bases with no gene match: 14.

The chain is built from TRBV10-3 and TRBJ2-3; perhaps TRBD2 as D (6 bases). The germline V gene encodes CDR1 ENHRY and CDR2 SYGVKD. CDR3 length: 15 amino acids. V gave up 6 bases and J gave up 1 base, with 14 bases separating them. CDR3 bases: TGTGCCATCAGACCATATGCTAGCGGCACAGATACGCAGTATTTT. It codes for CAIRPYASGTDTQYF.

In this sample, this clonotype turned up many times. This rearrangement joins TRBV7-8 to TRBJ1-3; D not certain. Germline CDR1 reads SGHVS; CDR2 reads FQNEAQ. Trimming took off 3 bases at V and 3 bases at J, with 12 bases between the two ends. The CDR3 contains 15 residues. DNA for the CDR3: TGTGCCAGCAGCTTTGATGGTGGTTATGGAAACACCATATATTTT. Translation: CASSFDGGYGNTIYF.

The CDR3 spells CASSLRSTGGGGELFF. The DNA of the CDR3 is TGTGCCAGCAGCTTGAGGTCTACAGGGGGAGGCGGGGAGCTGTTTTTT. The chain carries TRBV11-3 and TRBJ2-2, with 8 bases that match TRBD1. Germline lookup yields CDR1 SGHNT and CDR2 YENEEA. V shed 3 bases, J shed 7 bases, and the junction held 10 bases outside the gene matches. The CDR3 consists of 16 residues.

This clonotype appeared a few times. This chain links TRBV6-1 with TRBJ1-1; perhaps TRBD1 as D (6 bases). The V end was cut by 2 bases, the J end by 0 bases, with 13 bases between. Germline CDR1 MNHNS, CDR2 SASEGT. The CDR3 has 16 amino acids. CDR3 sequence (DNA): TGTGCCAGCAGTGAACAGGCAGGGGCGTTGAACACTGAAGCTTTCTTT. This gives the protein CASSEQAGALNTEAFF.

This clonotype appeared many times. V is TRBV7-9 and J is TRBJ1-1; no reliable D call. Trimming pared 5 bases from V and 0 bases from J, leaving 10 bases between. There are 14 residues in the CDR3. The germline V gene has CDR1 SEHNR and CDR2 FQNEAQ (reference sequence). The CDR3 protein is CASSPETLNTEAFF. The DNA of the CDR3 is TGTGCCAGCAGCCCTGAGACGCTGAACACTGAAGCTTTCTTT.

The rearrangement joins TRBV20-1 to TRBJ1-4; 7 nucleotides match TRBD1. The V and J ends lost 4 bases and 4 bases, in that order; junction bases with no gene match: 6. Germline V gene data show CDR1 as DFQATT and CDR2 as SNEGSKA (reference sequence). CDR3 length: 14 amino acids. The chain's CDR3 is CSAILRDSNEKLFF. The CDR3 DNA reads as TGCAGTGCTATCCTCCGGGACAGTAATGAAAAACTGTTTTTT.

In its sample, this clonotype was seen a few times. The rearrangement joins TRBV3-1 to TRBJ2-7; D remains ambiguous. Germline-derived CDR1 and CDR2 are LGHDT and YNNKEL (reference sequence). CDR3 length: 16 residues. Between the trimmed V and J ends, which lost 0 bases and 5 bases, there was a span of 17 bases. CDR3 sequence reads: CASSQDDEDQPNEQYF. The CDR3 nucleotides are TGTGCCAGCAGCCAAGACGACGAGGACCAGCCCAACGAGCAGTACTTC.

This chain joins TRBV9 and TRBJ1-3; 8 bases align to TRBD1. V gave up 4 bases and J gave up 7 bases; unmatched junction bases: 4. Germline CDR1 is SGDLS and CDR2 is YYNGEE. This CDR3 spans 13 amino acids. The CDR3 reads CASSIGQGNTIYF. In nucleotides, the CDR3 is TGTGCCAGCAGCATCGGACAGGGCAACACCATATATTTT.

The sample holds a few counts of this clonotype. This chain uses TRBV4-2 with TRBJ1-3; 7 bases match TRBD1. The length of the CDR3 is 15 residues. Germline V CDR1 and CDR2: LGHNA, YNFKEQ. V gave up 1 base and J gave up 3 bases; unmatched junction bases: 3. In nucleotides, the CDR3 is TGTGCCAGCAGCCAAGTAACAGGGGTTGGAAACACCATATATTTT. This encodes CASSQVTGVGNTIYF.

There are many counts of this clonotype. The genes are TRBV7-9 and TRBJ1-4, with TRBD1 as a possible D gene (5 bases). The CDR3 totals 16 residues. Germline V gene data show CDR1 as SEHNR and CDR2 as FQNEAQ (reference sequence). Trimming cost V 1 base and J 4 bases, with 13 bases left between them. The CDR3 sequence is CASSLEGTAVNEKLFF. CDR3 nucleotide sequence: TGTGCCAGCAGCTTAGAGGGGACGGCAGTTAATGAAAAACTGTTTTTT.

The chain recombines TRBV9 with TRBJ2-5; 9 nucleotides match TRBD2. The CDR3 sequence is 21 residues long. V was clipped by 0 bases and J by 5 bases; unmatched bases: 23. Germline V gene lookup returns CDR1 SGDLS and CDR2 YYNGEE. The CDR3 protein is CASSVALHPDPGSGSTETQYF. The DNA of the CDR3 is TGTGCCAGCAGCGTAGCCCTCCACCCCGATCCCGGTAGCGGGAGTACGGAGACCCAGTACTTC.

This clonotype came up a few times. The J gene is TRBJ2-1, the V gene TRBV30, with 8 bases lining up with TRBD2. With V trimmed by 4 bases and J by 10 bases, 6 bases remained unmatched. Germline CDR1 is GTSNPN and CDR2 is SVGIG (reference sequence). The CDR3 runs 12 residues. The CDR3 nucleotides read TGTGCCTGGATCGAAGCGGGAGAAGAGCAGTTCTTC. It specifies CAWIEAGEEQFF.

This chain uses TRBV7-9 with TRBJ2-7, with 9 bases fitting TRBD1. V lost 5 bases and J lost 1; bases outside the gene matches: 9. There are 16 residues in the CDR3. Germline CDR1 SEHNR, CDR2 FQNEAQ (reference sequence). CDR3 amino acids: CASSRGDGTGSYEQYF. Written as DNA, the CDR3 is TGTGCCAGCAGCCGCGGTGACGGGACAGGGTCCTACGAGCAGTACTTC.

This clonotype has just a few counts. The chain joins TRBV5-6 to TRBJ2-7; D ambiguous. Germline assignment: CDR1 SGHDT and CDR2 YYEEEE. The CDR3 extends over 13 amino acids. The germline V and J ends were trimmed by 0 bases and 3 bases, with 7 bases remaining between them. The CDR3 region is CASSLGRIYEQYF. The CDR3 DNA sequence: TGTGCCAGCAGCTTGGGACGGATCTACGAGCAGTACTTC.

There are many counts of this clonotype. The chain employs TRBV7-9 and TRBJ2-7, with D unresolved. CDR1 is SEHNR and CDR2 is FQNEAQ in the germline V gene (reference sequence). This CDR3 contains 13 residues. V lost 5 bases, J lost 3 bases, and 11 bases lay in between. As DNA, the CDR3 is TGTGCCAGCAGCCTTGACCCTAACTACGAGCAGTACTTC. It is translated as CASSLDPNYEQYF.

The table lists this clonotype with many counts. The gene calls are TRBV6-6 and TRBJ2-7; the D is unclear. Germline CDR1 and CDR2: MNHNY and SVGAGI (reference sequence). The CDR3 covers 17 residues. V shed 2 bases and J shed 2 bases, with 19 bases lying between them. DNA of the CDR3: TGTGCCAGCAGTTACCCCTCCCCTGTTAAGGAGACCTACGAGCAGTACTTC. Its protein is CASSYPSPVKETYEQYF.

The chain recombines TRBV29-1 with TRBJ2-1; 8 bases are shared with TRBD1. Germline loops: CDR1 SQVTM, CDR2 ANQGSEA. The CDR3 length is 15 residues. J gave up 4 bases and V 3 bases, and 8 bases lay outside the gene matches. The CDR3 region is CSVEGARGQYNEQFF. The CDR3 DNA sequence: TGCAGCGTTGAGGGGGCCAGGGGGCAATACAATGAGCAGTTCTTC.

DNA of the CDR3: TGTGCCAGCAGCCGTAAGGGGGGCGCGCGAAACACCATATATTTT. Translation gives CASSRKGGARNTIYF. The rearrangement uses TRBV27 and TRBJ1-3; tentatively, D is TRBD1 (6 bases). CDR1 is MNHEY, CDR2 SMNVEV, per germline (reference sequence). CDR3 length equals 15 residues. V was clipped by 6 bases and J by 5 bases, with 17 bases between them.

This clonotype was seen a few times. The chain uses TRBV28 and TRBJ2-7, with D possibly called TRBD1 or TRBD2 (6 bases each). The V end lost 2 bases, the J end lost 2 bases, and 16 bases lay between the germline ends. Per germline, CDR1 MDHEN and CDR2 SYDVKM. This CDR3 has 16 residues. The DNA for the CDR3 is TGTGCCAGCAGTTTAATACCGGGGGCGATCCCCTACGAGCAGTACTTC. Residues: CASSLIPGAIPYEQYF.